The TCR beta chain under discussion was sequenced for a study of cytomegalovirus exposure and HLA in healthy donors. Notes on the study in general: In a later analysis, the majority of CMV-associated beta chains seemingly showed HLA restriction. In a later analysis, DRB1 alleles had the most associated TCRs; HLA-C alleles the fewest. Later analysis identified 17,000 or so TCR beta sequences associated with HLA alleles, using a false discovery rate threshold of 0.05. According to an earlier analysis, most TCR beta V segments yielded productive rearrangements about 87% or about 30% of the time.

Comments on this clone: What it binds is not known.

The study ran its PCR with 60 Vbeta and 13 Jbeta primers. This table comes from immunoSEQ multiplex PCR, and its TCRdb copy is limited to in-frame clones, with some not included. Found here are around 100,000 clones; the top ten clones hold under 7%. The CDR3 has 15 residues. In germline, CDR1 is LNHDA, CDR2 SQIVND (reference sequence). Trimming at V came to 8 bases and at J to 0 bases, leaving 6 bases not matched to a gene. The sample consisted of PBMCs. The rearrangement joins TRBV19 to TRBJ2-1; TRBD2 matches 8 bases. This clonotype was sampled from a man aged 40-55 years in good health and CMV-seropositive. CDR3 nucleotide sequence: TGTGCCAGTGGAACTAGCGGCCCCTCCTACAATGAGCAGTTCTTC. This translates into CASGTSGPSYNEQFF.